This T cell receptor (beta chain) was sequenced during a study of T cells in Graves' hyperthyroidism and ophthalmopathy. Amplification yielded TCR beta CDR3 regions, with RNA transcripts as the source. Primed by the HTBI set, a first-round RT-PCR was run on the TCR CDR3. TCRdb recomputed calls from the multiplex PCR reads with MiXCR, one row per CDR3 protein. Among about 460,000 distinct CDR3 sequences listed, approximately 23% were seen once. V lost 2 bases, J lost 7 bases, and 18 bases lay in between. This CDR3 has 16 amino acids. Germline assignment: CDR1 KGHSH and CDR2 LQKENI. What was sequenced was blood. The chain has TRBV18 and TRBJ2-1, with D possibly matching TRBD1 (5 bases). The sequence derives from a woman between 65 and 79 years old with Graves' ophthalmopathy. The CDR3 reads CASSPVGPGKMNEQFF. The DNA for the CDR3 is TGTGCCAGCTCACCAGTCGGTCCAGGGAAAATGAATGAGCAGTTCTTC.